These 14 T cell receptor beta chains originate from one sample sequenced in a study of chemoradiotherapy in HPV16-positive cancers. TCRdb keeps only in-frame clones here, not all; method: immunoSEQ multiplex PCR. The profile shows 6,500 to 8,500 clones, 75% to 85% of them singletons. Specimen: tumor tissue, collected from a patient who underwent chemoradiotherapy. The receptors were sampled from a human donor with HPV-associated anogenital cancer.

The chain recombines TRBV11-1 with TRBJ2-3; unclear D gene. Deletions cut 1 base from V and 0 bases from J, with 5 bases between. The CDR3 is 14 residues long. The V gene's germline CDR1 is SGHAT and CDR2 FQDESV (reference sequence). This chain's CDR3 is CASSLVLSTDTQYF. The CDR3 nucleotides read TGTGCCAGCAGCTTAGTACTAAGCACAGATACGCAGTATTTT.

This rearrangement joins TRBV7-3 to TRBJ2-3; 10 positions agree with TRBD2. The V gene's germline CDR1 is SGHTA and CDR2 FQGTGA. The CDR3 has 15 residues. V was pared by 4 bases and J by 2 bases, with 3 bases of the junction left unmatched. The CDR3 spells CASSSTSGTTDTQYF. DNA of the CDR3: TGTGCCAGCAGCTCAACTAGCGGGACCACAGATACGCAGTATTTT.

The CDR3 DNA is TGTGCCGGTATACTAGCCAGCTCCTACAATGAGCAGTTCTTC. As protein: CAGILASSYNEQFF. The rearrangement uses TRBV30 and TRBJ2-1; D possibly corresponds to TRBD2 (6 bases). Germline assignment: CDR1 GTSNPN and CDR2 SVGIG (reference sequence). The CDR3 covers 14 residues. Deletions cut 8 bases from V and 0 bases from J, with 14 bases between.

The chain links TRBV18 to TRBJ2-1, with 11 bases aligning to TRBD2. CDR1 and CDR2 from the germline V gene are KGHSH and LQKENI. Trimming took 3 bases from V and 9 from J; bases not matched to a gene: 16. CDR3 length equals 18 residues. The CDR3 here is CASSPRPTIGTSGGEQFF. In DNA form, the CDR3 reads TGTGCCAGCTCACCCCGACCGACCATCGGGACTAGCGGCGGTGAGCAGTTCTTC.

The CDR3 sequence: CASSGGRTDTQYF. The DNA of the CDR3 is TGTGCCAGCAGCGGGGGCAGAACAGATACGCAGTATTTT. The V call is TRBV2, the J call TRBJ2-3, with D tentatively TRBD1 or TRBD2 (6 bases each). V was pared by 6 bases and J by 3 bases, with 10 bases between. The CDR3 is 13 residues long. The germline gives CDR1 SNHLY, CDR2 FYNNEI. The whole variable domain, filled in from reference TRBV2 and TRBJ2-3, reads EPEVTQTPSHQVTQMGQEVILRCVPISNHLYFYWYRQILGQKVEFLVSFYNNEISEKSEIFDDQFSVERPDGSNFTLKIRSTKLEDSAMYFCASSGGRTDTQYFGPGTRLTVL.

This chain joins TRBV5-5 and TRBJ1-3, with 8 bases aligning to TRBD1. The germline V gene encodes CDR1 SGHKS and CDR2 YYEKEE (reference sequence). With 4 bases clipped from V and 11 bases from J, the junction kept 8 bases outside the gene matches. This CDR3 comprises 13 residues. The CDR3 is CASSPTGDSAIYF. CDR3 coding DNA: TGTGCCAGCAGCCCGACAGGGGATTCCGCCATATATTTT.

The rearrangement links TRBV30 to TRBJ2-2; D may match TRBD1 or TRBD2 (6 bases each). The germline V and J ends were trimmed by 7 bases and 5 bases, with 14 bases remaining between them. CDR3 length equals 13 residues. From germline, CDR1 is GTSNPN and CDR2 SVGIG (reference sequence). CDR3 nucleotide sequence: TGTGCCTATCGACTAGGGGGGACCGGGGAGCTGTTTTTT. Encoded protein: CAYRLGGTGELFF.

This clone appeared a single time. For the CDR3, the DNA is TGTGCCAGCAGCCCAGGACAGGGAAAAGGGAACTATGGCTACACCTTC. It is translated as CASSPGQGKGNYGYTF. The genes are TRBV11-1 and TRBJ1-2; 8 bases are a match to TRBD1. The CDR3 consists of 16 residues. Germline lookup yields CDR1 SGHAT and CDR2 FQDESV (reference sequence). Germline trimming cut 5 bases from V and 2 bases from J; bases unmatched to any gene: 10.

The chain employs TRBV5-1 and TRBJ2-3; D possibly corresponds to TRBD2 (5 bases). This CDR3 has 15 amino acids. From germline, CDR1 is SGHRS and CDR2 YFSETQ. The V and J ends lost 0 bases and 3 bases respectively, with 11 bases between them. The CDR3 nucleotides read TGCGCCAGCAGCTTGGAGGGCAGGAGGACAGATACGCAGTATTTT. Its translation: CASSLEGRRTDTQYF.

This clone appeared a single time. This chain connects TRBV19 to TRBJ2-2; no clear D gene. The CDR3 length is 14 residues. V gave up 5 bases and J gave up 5 bases, with 12 bases separating them. Germline V gene sequence: CDR1 LNHDA, CDR2 SQIVND (reference sequence). CDR3 residues: CASSASGRTGELFF. CDR3 bases: TGTGCCAGTAGTGCGTCCGGACGGACCGGGGAGCTGTTTTTT.

The table lists this clone with a few counts. This rearrangement joins TRBV10-1 to TRBJ2-2, with a possible D match to TRBD2 (6 bases). The germline V and J ends were trimmed by 2 bases and 6 bases, with 10 bases remaining between them. Per the germline V gene, CDR1 is WNHNN and CDR2 is SYGVQD (reference sequence). This CDR3 has 14 residues. CDR3 DNA sequence: TGCGCCAGCAGTGAGGAACTAGCAGCCGGGGAGCTGTTTTTT. Its protein is CASSEELAAGELFF.

The V call is TRBV10-3, the J call TRBJ2-3; D possibly corresponds to TRBD1 (6 bases). The V end was cut by 5 bases, the J end by 3 bases, with 12 bases between. Germline values: CDR1 ENHRY, CDR2 SYGVKD. The CDR3 has 14 residues. The CDR3 DNA sequence: TGTGCCATCAGTCTTTCTACAGGGACAGATACGCAGTATTTT. Encoded protein: CAISLSTGTDTQYF.

CDR3 protein: CASSLGSGGRTYEQYF. DNA of the CDR3: TGTGCCAGCAGCTTGGGGAGCGGGGGTCGGACCTACGAGCAGTACTTC. The V call is TRBV7-9, the J call TRBJ2-7; 8 nucleotides align to TRBD2. CDR3 length: 16 amino acids. The germline CDR1 and CDR2 sequences are SEHNR and FQNEAQ (reference sequence). J was trimmed by 2 bases and V by 3 bases; bases with no gene match: 9.

J is TRBJ1-3 and V is TRBV11-2; 7 bases fit TRBD1. The CDR3 runs to 16 residues. Germline CDR1 is SGHAT and CDR2 is FQNNGV. Trimming cost V 5 bases and J 1 base; bases outside gene matches: 8. The chain's CDR3 is CASSHYQGGSGNTIYF. CDR3 nucleotide sequence: TGTGCCAGCAGCCATTACCAGGGGGGTTCTGGAAACACCATATATTTT.